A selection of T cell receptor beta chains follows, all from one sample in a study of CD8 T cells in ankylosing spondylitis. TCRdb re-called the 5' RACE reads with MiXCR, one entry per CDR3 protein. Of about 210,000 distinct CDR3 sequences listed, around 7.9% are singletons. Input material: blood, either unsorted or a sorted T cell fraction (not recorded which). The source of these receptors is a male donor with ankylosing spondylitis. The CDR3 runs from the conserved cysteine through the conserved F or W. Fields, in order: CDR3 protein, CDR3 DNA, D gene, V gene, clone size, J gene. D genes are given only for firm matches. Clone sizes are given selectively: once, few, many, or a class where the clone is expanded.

CDR3 protein: CASSPGTIANYGYTF; CDR3 DNA: TGTGCCAGCAGCCCGGGGACAATAGCTAACTATGGCTACACCTTC; D gene: -; V gene: TRBV11-2; clone size: -; J gene: TRBJ1-2
CDR3 protein: CASSPRIGSNNEQFF; CDR3 DNA: TGTGCCAGCAGCCCCCGGATTGGTTCTAACAATGAGCAGTTCTTC; D gene: -; V gene: TRBV2; clone size: many; J gene: TRBJ2-1
CDR3 protein: CASSPTLAEEQYF; CDR3 DNA: TGTGCCAGCAGTCCTACCCTAGCGGAGGAGCAGTACTTC; D gene: TRBD2; V gene: TRBV12-3/TRBV12-4; clone size: many; J gene: TRBJ2-7
CDR3 protein: CSASRLAEITDTQYF; CDR3 DNA: TGCAGTGCTAGCCGCCTAGCGGAAATCACAGATACGCAGTATTTT; D gene: TRBD2; V gene: TRBV20-1; clone size: few; J gene: TRBJ2-3
CDR3 protein: CASSLGSYGYTF; CDR3 DNA: TGTGCCAGCAGTTTGGGGTCGTATGGCTACACCTTC; D gene: -; V gene: TRBV12-3/TRBV12-4; clone size: many; J gene: TRBJ1-2
CDR3 protein: CASRPTGTYEQYF; CDR3 DNA: TGTGCCAGCCGACCGACAGGGACCTACGAGCAGTACTTC; D gene: TRBD1; V gene: TRBV28; clone size: -; J gene: TRBJ2-7
CDR3 protein: CASSWGTGGRADTQYF; CDR3 DNA: TGTGCCAGCAGCTGGGGGACAGGGGGACGGGCAGATACGCAGTATTTT; D gene: TRBD1; V gene: TRBV5-6; clone size: many; J gene: TRBJ2-3
CDR3 protein: CASSPSPGPLELFF; CDR3 DNA: TGTGCCAGCAGCCCCAGCCCCGGGCCTCTCGAGTTGTTCTTC; D gene: -; V gene: TRBV27; clone size: many; J gene: TRBJ2-1
CDR3 protein: CASSLAGSGELFF; CDR3 DNA: TGTGCCAGCAGCTTAGCTGGTAGCGGGGAGCTGTTTTTT; D gene: -; V gene: TRBV13; clone size: few; J gene: TRBJ2-2
CDR3 protein: CSVRYASYNEQFF; CDR3 DNA: TGCAGCGTTAGGTATGCTTCCTACAATGAGCAGTTCTTC; D gene: -; V gene: TRBV29-1; clone size: many; J gene: TRBJ2-1
CDR3 protein: CASSLALTRRETQYF; CDR3 DNA: TGTGCCAGCAGCTTAGCGCTAACCAGGCGTGAGACCCAGTACTTC; D gene: -; V gene: TRBV7-2; clone size: many; J gene: TRBJ2-5
CDR3 protein: CASSQDSRLAGSEQYF; CDR3 DNA: TGCGCCAGCAGCCAAGATTCGAGACTAGCGGGGAGCGAGCAGTACTTC; D gene: TRBD2; V gene: TRBV4-3; clone size: -; J gene: TRBJ2-7
CDR3 protein: CASSSRGDSNQPQHF; CDR3 DNA: TGTGCCAGCAGTTCTCGGGGGGATAGCAATCAGCCTCAGCATTTT; D gene: -; V gene: TRBV27; clone size: few; J gene: TRBJ1-5
CDR3 protein: CATKGEDFRYGYTF; CDR3 DNA: TGTGCCACCAAGGGGGAAGACTTTAGGTATGGCTACACCTTC; D gene: -; V gene: TRBV25-1; clone size: many; J gene: TRBJ1-2
CDR3 protein: CASCNRGAKNIQYF; CDR3 DNA: TGTGCCAGCTGCAACCGTGGCGCCAAAAACATTCAGTACTTC; D gene: -; V gene: TRBV13; clone size: -; J gene: TRBJ2-4
CDR3 protein: CASSLAAYHFEQFF; CDR3 DNA: TGTGCCAGCAGCCTAGCGGCGTATCATTTTGAGCAGTTCTTC; D gene: TRBD2; V gene: TRBV12-3/TRBV12-4; clone size: many; J gene: TRBJ2-1
CDR3 protein: CASSSNNSPLHF; CDR3 DNA: TGTGCCAGCAGCTCCAATAATTCACCCCTCCACTTT; D gene: -; V gene: TRBV7-9; clone size: many; J gene: TRBJ1-6
CDR3 protein: CASSERAASSYEQYF; CDR3 DNA: TGTGCCAGCAGCGAAAGGGCAGCGTCCTCCTACGAGCAGTACTTC; D gene: -; V gene: TRBV7-3; clone size: many; J gene: TRBJ2-7
CDR3 protein: CASSQVTHAQYEQYF; CDR3 DNA: TGCGCCAGCAGCCAAGTGACACACGCCCAATACGAGCAGTACTTC; D gene: -; V gene: TRBV4-1; clone size: few; J gene: TRBJ2-7
CDR3 protein: CASSQEGPSLTSYEQYF; CDR3 DNA: TGCGCCAGCAGCCAAGAGGGGCCTAGCTTGACGTCCTACGAGCAGTACTTC; D gene: -; V gene: TRBV4-1; clone size: few; J gene: TRBJ2-7
CDR3 protein: CASSLGQGGNQPQHF; CDR3 DNA: TGCGCCAGCAGCTTGGGACAGGGAGGCAATCAGCCCCAGCATTTT; D gene: TRBD1; V gene: TRBV5-1; clone size: many; J gene: TRBJ1-5
CDR3 protein: CAWSVSTYEQYF; CDR3 DNA: TGTGCCTGGAGTGTATCTACCTACGAGCAGTACTTC; D gene: -; V gene: TRBV30; clone size: -; J gene: TRBJ2-7
CDR3 protein: CASSLVIGVSYEQYF; CDR3 DNA: TGTGCCAGCAGCCTGGTTATAGGGGTCTCGTACGAGCAGTACTTC; D gene: -; V gene: TRBV7-9; clone size: many; J gene: TRBJ2-7
CDR3 protein: CASSLISLAGYNEQFF; CDR3 DNA: TGTGCCAGCAGCCTTATCTCACTAGCGGGTTACAATGAGCAGTTCTTC; D gene: TRBD2; V gene: TRBV7-9; clone size: many; J gene: TRBJ2-1
CDR3 protein: CASSFSGQANQPQHF; CDR3 DNA: TGTGCCAGCAGCTTCTCGGGACAGGCCAATCAGCCCCAGCATTTT; D gene: TRBD1; V gene: TRBV11-2; clone size: many; J gene: TRBJ1-5
CDR3 protein: CASSLQGASSYEQYF; CDR3 DNA: TGCGCCAGCAGCCTACAGGGGGCGAGCTCCTACGAGCAGTACTTC; D gene: TRBD1; V gene: TRBV4-1; clone size: -; J gene: TRBJ2-7
CDR3 protein: CASSYPQLAGGTGELFF; CDR3 DNA: TGTGCCAGCAGTTACCCACAACTAGCGGGAGGCACCGGGGAGCTGTTTTTT; D gene: TRBD2; V gene: TRBV6-2/TRBV6-3; clone size: many; J gene: TRBJ2-2
CDR3 protein: CASSSTGPNYGYTF; CDR3 DNA: TGTGCCAGCAGTTCGACAGGACCTAACTATGGCTACACCTTC; D gene: -; V gene: TRBV12-3/TRBV12-4; clone size: many; J gene: TRBJ1-2
CDR3 protein: CASSLVPGYNEQFF; CDR3 DNA: TGTGCCAGCAGCTTAGTACCAGGTTACAATGAGCAGTTCTTC; D gene: -; V gene: TRBV7-9; clone size: many; J gene: TRBJ2-1
CDR3 protein: CASSYSVGQGLYEQFF; CDR3 DNA: TGTGCCAGCAGTTACTCGGTGGGACAGGGGTTGTATGAGCAGTTCTTC; D gene: TRBD1; V gene: TRBV6-5; clone size: few; J gene: TRBJ2-1
CDR3 protein: CASTEDRGNTEAFF; CDR3 DNA: TGTGCCAGCACTGAGGACAGGGGGAACACTGAAGCTTTCTTT; D gene: TRBD1; V gene: TRBV7-9; clone size: many; J gene: TRBJ1-1
CDR3 protein: CSVGQNYGYTF; CDR3 DNA: TGCAGCGTTGGTCAGAACTATGGCTACACCTTC; D gene: -; V gene: TRBV29-1; clone size: many; J gene: TRBJ1-2
CDR3 protein: CSARGDSSYNEQFF; CDR3 DNA: TGCAGTGCTAGAGGAGACAGCTCCTACAATGAGCAGTTCTTC; D gene: -; V gene: TRBV20-1; clone size: few; J gene: TRBJ2-1
CDR3 protein: CASSFLVGRQTYEQYF; CDR3 DNA: TGTGCCAGCAGTTTTCTGGTGGGCAGGCAGACCTACGAGCAGTACTTC; D gene: -; V gene: TRBV27; clone size: many; J gene: TRBJ2-7
CDR3 protein: CASKSPGPIYNEQFF; CDR3 DNA: TGTGCCAGCAAAAGCCCGGGGCCCATATACAATGAGCAGTTCTTC; D gene: -; V gene: TRBV6-1; clone size: -; J gene: TRBJ2-1
CDR3 protein: CASSPKKGESTDTQYF; CDR3 DNA: TGTGCCAGCTCACCGAAGAAAGGGGAAAGCACAGATACGCAGTATTTT; D gene: -; V gene: TRBV18; clone size: -; J gene: TRBJ2-3
CDR3 protein: CASSYSGRREAYNSPLHF; CDR3 DNA: TGTGCCAGCAGTTACAGTGGTCGGCGGGAGGCCTATAATTCACCCCTCCACTTT; D gene: -; V gene: TRBV6-5; clone size: many; J gene: TRBJ1-6
CDR3 protein: CSAHTRETQYF; CDR3 DNA: TGCAGTGCTCATACCAGAGAGACCCAGTACTTC; D gene: -; V gene: TRBV20-1; clone size: many; J gene: TRBJ2-5
CDR3 protein: CSATPYEQYF; CDR3 DNA: TGCAGTGCTACCCCCTACGAGCAGTACTTC; D gene: -; V gene: TRBV20-1; clone size: many; J gene: TRBJ2-7
CDR3 protein: CSATLVGTAFYEQYF; CDR3 DNA: TGCAGTGCTACCCTAGTAGGGACGGCCTTTTACGAGCAGTACTTC; D gene: -; V gene: TRBV20-1; clone size: -; J gene: TRBJ2-7
CDR3 protein: CASSPNKDTQYF; CDR3 DNA: TGTGCCAGCAGCCCCAATAAGGATACGCAGTATTTT; D gene: -; V gene: TRBV28; clone size: -; J gene: TRBJ2-3
CDR3 protein: CSVFGMGSYEQYF; CDR3 DNA: TGCAGTGTATTCGGGATGGGCTCCTACGAGCAGTACTTC; D gene: -; V gene: TRBV20-1; clone size: many; J gene: TRBJ2-7
CDR3 protein: CASSPLAVLSGNTIYF; CDR3 DNA: TGTGCCAGCAGCCCCCTGGCCGTCCTCTCTGGAAACACCATATATTTT; D gene: -; V gene: TRBV7-6; clone size: -; J gene: TRBJ1-3
CDR3 protein: CATSPGTASYEQYF; CDR3 DNA: TGCGCCACCTCGCCCGGGACAGCATCCTACGAGCAGTACTTC; D gene: TRBD1; V gene: TRBV5-1; clone size: -; J gene: TRBJ2-7
CDR3 protein: CASRGTGVEETQYF; CDR3 DNA: TGTGCCAGCAGGGGTACAGGGGTTGAGGAGACCCAGTACTTC; D gene: TRBD1; V gene: TRBV12-3/TRBV12-4; clone size: many; J gene: TRBJ2-5
CDR3 protein: CASSVGDSSTDTQYF; CDR3 DNA: TGTGCCAGCAGCGTAGGGGACAGTAGCACAGATACGCAGTATTTT; D gene: TRBD1; V gene: TRBV9; clone size: -; J gene: TRBJ2-3
CDR3 protein: CASSLAPGGLGNEQFF; CDR3 DNA: TGTGCCAGCAGCCTCGCGCCTGGGGGGCTGGGTAATGAGCAGTTCTTC; D gene: -; V gene: TRBV3-1; clone size: many; J gene: TRBJ2-1
CDR3 protein: CASSSPSGGSYEQYF; CDR3 DNA: TGTGCCAGCAGCTCCCCAAGCGGGGGCTCCTACGAGCAGTACTTC; D gene: TRBD2; V gene: TRBV7-9; clone size: many; J gene: TRBJ2-7
CDR3 protein: CANSDARAMSDTQYF; CDR3 DNA: TGTGCCAACAGTGATGCGAGAGCTATGTCAGATACGCAGTATTTT; D gene: -; V gene: TRBV2; clone size: -; J gene: TRBJ2-3
CDR3 protein: CASSLGLGSYNEQFF; CDR3 DNA: TGTGCCAGCAGTTTGGGTTTGGGCTCCTACAATGAGCAGTTCTTC; D gene: -; V gene: TRBV12-3/TRBV12-4; clone size: many; J gene: TRBJ2-1
CDR3 protein: CASSSGYRTDTQYF; CDR3 DNA: TGCGCCAGCAGTTCGGGGTATCGGACAGATACGCAGTATTTT; D gene: -; V gene: TRBV10-1; clone size: many; J gene: TRBJ2-3
CDR3 protein: CAISDSDRLGDEQYF; CDR3 DNA: TGTGCCATCAGTGACTCGGACAGGTTGGGGGACGAGCAGTACTTC; D gene: TRBD1; V gene: TRBV10-3; clone size: many; J gene: TRBJ2-7
CDR3 protein: CSARDLTYEQYF; CDR3 DNA: TGCAGTGCTAGGGACCTAACCTACGAGCAGTACTTC; D gene: -; V gene: TRBV20-1; clone size: many; J gene: TRBJ2-7
CDR3 protein: CASSSQSAGNQPQHF; CDR3 DNA: TGTGCCAGTAGTTCCCAGTCGGCGGGCAATCAGCCCCAGCATTTT; D gene: -; V gene: TRBV19; clone size: many; J gene: TRBJ1-5
CDR3 protein: CASSLGRQETQYF; CDR3 DNA: TGTGCCAGCAGTTTAGGACGGCAAGAGACCCAGTACTTC; D gene: -; V gene: TRBV27; clone size: many; J gene: TRBJ2-5
CDR3 protein: CASSSFGEGSSYEQYF; CDR3 DNA: TGTGCCAGCAGCTCCTTCGGGGAGGGGTCCTCCTACGAGCAGTACTTC; D gene: TRBD2; V gene: TRBV7-9; clone size: many; J gene: TRBJ2-7
CDR3 protein: CASTSTGGYEQYF; CDR3 DNA: TGTGCCAGCACTTCGACAGGGGGCTACGAGCAGTACTTC; D gene: TRBD1; V gene: TRBV12-3/TRBV12-4; clone size: many; J gene: TRBJ2-7
CDR3 protein: CATSLGRRTDTQYF; CDR3 DNA: TGTGCCACATCACTAGGCCGCCGGACAGATACGCAGTATTTT; D gene: -; V gene: TRBV6-1; clone size: few; J gene: TRBJ2-3
CDR3 protein: CASSLLTGTVENDGYTF; CDR3 DNA: TGTGCCAGCAGCCTGCTCACCGGGACAGTAGAAAATGATGGCTACACCTTC; D gene: TRBD1; V gene: TRBV7-9; clone size: many; J gene: TRBJ1-2